This T cell receptor beta chain derives from a study of T cells after yellow fever vaccination. Via MiXCR, TCRdb re-called the 5' RACE reads, giving one row per CDR3 protein. The repertoire consists of hundreds of thousands of distinct CDR3 sequences, with roughly a sixth occurring once and the leading ten covering roughly 19%. This clonotype was detected a few times. Its antigen is unknown. General observations from the study: Weaker overall, the secondary response nonetheless peaked faster (day 5 versus 15).

This specimen consisted of PBMCs, obtained before the yellow fever booster vaccination. The source is a man aged 18 to 29 who received the YFV17D yellow fever vaccine.

CDR3 residues: CASSSGLYPGNEQFF. The CDR3 region has the DNA TGTGCCAGCAGCTCCGGACTCTACCCGGGCAATGAGCAGTTCTTC. The chain carries TRBV3-1 and TRBJ2-1; weak D call: TRBD2 (5 bases). The CDR3 is made up of 15 amino acids. V gave up 5 bases and J gave up 6 bases, with 17 bases separating them. Germline CDR1 and CDR2: LGHDT and YNNKEL (reference sequence).